The present T cell receptor beta chain was sequenced within a study of shared clonotypes between healthy human individuals. Germline assignment: CDR1 SGHRS and CDR2 YFSETQ. V lost 0 bases to trimming and J lost 12 bases; unmatched junction nucleotides: 11. The CDR3 contains 16 residues. General study findings and limits: Represented diversity (both genetic and exposure-history) was limited by the small number of donors. Against clonotypes common to all four donors, non-shared ones had lower generation probabilities.

Of note for this clone: Its target is unknown.

A deep-level run was used for the assay. Genomic DNA belonging to each subset was distributed in equal measure over several immunoSEQ plates. Generated by immunoSEQ multiplex PCR, the TCRdb table keeps only in-frame clones and is missing some. Altogether more than 2,000,000 clones are present, around 90% being singletons, with the ten largest covering more than 0.12%. The clonotype comes from a man between 18 and 35 years old in good health. The chain is built from TRBV5-1 and TRBJ2-1; 11 nucleotides line up with TRBD1. The sequencing sample was made of naive CD4+ T cells sorted from blood. Subset denoted: CD45RA+ positively selected. The CDR3 DNA follows: TGCGCCAGCAGCTTGGACCCGGGACAGGGGGTTAACAGGCAGTTCTTC. Amino acids: CASSLDPGQGVNRQFF. The variable domain in full, completed from reference TRBV5-1 and TRBJ2-1, reads KAGVTQTPRYLIKTRGQQVTLSCSPISGHRSVSWYQQTPGQGLQFLFEYFSETQRNKGNFPGRFSGRQFSNSRSEMNVSTLELGDSALYLCASSLDPGQGVNRQFFGPGTRLTVL.